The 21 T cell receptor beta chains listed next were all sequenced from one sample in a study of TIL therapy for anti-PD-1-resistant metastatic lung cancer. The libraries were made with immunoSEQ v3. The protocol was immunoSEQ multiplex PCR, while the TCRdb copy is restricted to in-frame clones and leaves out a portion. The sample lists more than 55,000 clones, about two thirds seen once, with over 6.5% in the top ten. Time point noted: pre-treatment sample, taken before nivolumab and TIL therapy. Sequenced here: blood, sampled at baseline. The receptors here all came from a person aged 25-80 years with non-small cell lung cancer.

CDR3 region: CASSLDRGRWDTQYF. CDR3 DNA sequence: TGTGCCAGCAGCTTAGATCGGGGCCGGTGGGATACGCAGTATTTT. This chain connects TRBV11-3 to TRBJ2-3; the D call may be TRBD1 or TRBD2 (5 bases each). The CDR3 loop spans 15 amino acids. The germline V gene has CDR1 SGHNT and CDR2 YENEEA. V was trimmed by 0 bases and J by 6 bases, leaving 13 bases between them.

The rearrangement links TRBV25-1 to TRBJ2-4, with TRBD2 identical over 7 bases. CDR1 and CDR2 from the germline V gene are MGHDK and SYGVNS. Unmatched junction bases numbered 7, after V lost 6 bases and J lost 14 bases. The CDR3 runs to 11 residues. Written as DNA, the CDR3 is TGTGCCAGCAGCCGGGTTCGGGGGGAGTACTTC. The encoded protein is CASSRVRGEYF.

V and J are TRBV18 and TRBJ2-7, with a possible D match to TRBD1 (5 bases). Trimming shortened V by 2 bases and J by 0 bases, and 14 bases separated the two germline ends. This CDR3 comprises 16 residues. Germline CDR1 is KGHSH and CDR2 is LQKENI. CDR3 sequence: CASSPKQALSSYEQYF. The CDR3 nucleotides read TGTGCCAGCTCACCAAAACAGGCTCTTAGCTCCTACGAGCAGTACTTC.

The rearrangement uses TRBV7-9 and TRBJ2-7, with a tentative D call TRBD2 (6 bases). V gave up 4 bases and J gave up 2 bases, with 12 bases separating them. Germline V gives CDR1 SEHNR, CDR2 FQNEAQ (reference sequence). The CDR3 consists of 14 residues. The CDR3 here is CASSWDLKPYEQYF. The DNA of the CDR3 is TGTGCCAGCAGCTGGGACTTGAAACCCTACGAGCAGTACTTC.

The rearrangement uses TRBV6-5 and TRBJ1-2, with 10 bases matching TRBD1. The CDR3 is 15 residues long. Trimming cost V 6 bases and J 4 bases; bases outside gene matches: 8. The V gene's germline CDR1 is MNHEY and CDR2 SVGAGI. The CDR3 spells CASSPRDRGLYGYTF. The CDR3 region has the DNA TGTGCCAGCAGCCCAAGGGACAGGGGCCTCTATGGCTACACCTTC.

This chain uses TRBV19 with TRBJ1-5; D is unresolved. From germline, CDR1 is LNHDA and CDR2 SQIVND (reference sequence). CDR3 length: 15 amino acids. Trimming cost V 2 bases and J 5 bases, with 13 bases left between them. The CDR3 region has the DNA TGTGCCAGTAGTATACAGGACCGATCTCATCAGCCCCAGCATTTT. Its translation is CASSIQDRSHQPQHF.

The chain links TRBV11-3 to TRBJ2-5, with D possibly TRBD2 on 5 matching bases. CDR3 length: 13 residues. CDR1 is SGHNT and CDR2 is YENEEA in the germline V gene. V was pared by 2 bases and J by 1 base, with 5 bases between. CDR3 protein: CASSLLAQETQYF. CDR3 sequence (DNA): TGTGCCAGCAGCTTACTAGCCCAAGAGACCCAGTACTTC.

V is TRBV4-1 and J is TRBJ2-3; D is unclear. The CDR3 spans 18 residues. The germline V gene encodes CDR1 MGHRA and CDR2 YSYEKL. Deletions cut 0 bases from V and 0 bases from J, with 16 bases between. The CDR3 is CASSQDSRRTRSTDTQYF. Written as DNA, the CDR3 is TGCGCCAGCAGCCAAGATAGTCGGCGGACCAGGAGCACAGATACGCAGTATTTT.

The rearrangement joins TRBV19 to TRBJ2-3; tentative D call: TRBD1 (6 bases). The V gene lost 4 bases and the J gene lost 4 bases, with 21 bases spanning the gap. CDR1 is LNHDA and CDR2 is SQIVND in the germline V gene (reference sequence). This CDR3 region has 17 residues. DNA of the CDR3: TGTGCCAGTAGTACCTCCCCTCTACAGGGTTTGGCAGATACGCAGTATTTT. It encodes CASSTSPLQGLADTQYF.

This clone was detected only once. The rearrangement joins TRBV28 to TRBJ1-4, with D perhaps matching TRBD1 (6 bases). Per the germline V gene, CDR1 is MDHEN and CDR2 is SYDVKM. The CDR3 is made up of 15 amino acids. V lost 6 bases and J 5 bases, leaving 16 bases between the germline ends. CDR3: CASSLGWGTNEKLFF. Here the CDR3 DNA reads TGTGCCAGCAGCCTGGGCTGGGGGACAAATGAAAAACTGTTTTTT.

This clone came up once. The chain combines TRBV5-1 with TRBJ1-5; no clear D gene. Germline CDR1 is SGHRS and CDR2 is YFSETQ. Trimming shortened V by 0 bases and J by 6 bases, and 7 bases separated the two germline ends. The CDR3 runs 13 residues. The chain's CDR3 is CASSLGGSQPQHF. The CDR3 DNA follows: TGCGCCAGCAGCTTGGGGGGAAGTCAGCCCCAGCATTTT.

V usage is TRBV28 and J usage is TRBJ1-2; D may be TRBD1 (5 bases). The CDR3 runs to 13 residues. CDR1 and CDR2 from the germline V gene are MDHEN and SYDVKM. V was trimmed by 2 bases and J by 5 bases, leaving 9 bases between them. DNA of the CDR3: TGTGCCAGCAGTTTAGCAGGGCCTTATGGCTACACCTTC. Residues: CASSLAGPYGYTF.

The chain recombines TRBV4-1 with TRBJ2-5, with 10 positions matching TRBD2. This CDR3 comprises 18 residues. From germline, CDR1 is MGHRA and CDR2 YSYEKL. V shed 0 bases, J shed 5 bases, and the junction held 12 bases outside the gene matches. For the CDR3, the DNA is TGCGCCAGCAGCCAAGATACAGCGGCTAGCGGGAGTGGGGAGACCCAGTACTTC. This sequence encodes CASSQDTAASGSGETQYF.

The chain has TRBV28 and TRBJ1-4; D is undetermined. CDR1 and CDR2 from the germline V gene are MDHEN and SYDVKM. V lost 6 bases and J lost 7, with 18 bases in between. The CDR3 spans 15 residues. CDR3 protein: CASSERPRGSEKLFF. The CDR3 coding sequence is TGTGCCAGCAGCGAAAGACCCCGAGGAAGTGAAAAACTGTTTTTT. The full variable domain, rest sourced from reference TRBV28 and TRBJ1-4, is DVKVTQSSRYLVKRTGEKVFLECVQDMDHENMFWYRQDPGLGLRLIYFSYDVKMKEKGDIPEGYSVSREKKERFSLILESASTNQTSMYLCASSERPRGSEKLFFGSGTQLSVL.

Here the CDR3 reads CASSPGDYGYTF. CDR3 in DNA: TGTGCCAGCAGCCCGGGGGATTATGGCTACACCTTC. V and J are TRBV9 and TRBJ1-2; TRBD1 is a possible D gene (5 bases). The CDR3 has 12 amino acids. In germline, CDR1 is SGDLS, CDR2 YYNGEE. Trimming took 4 bases from V and 5 from J, leaving 9 bases between them.

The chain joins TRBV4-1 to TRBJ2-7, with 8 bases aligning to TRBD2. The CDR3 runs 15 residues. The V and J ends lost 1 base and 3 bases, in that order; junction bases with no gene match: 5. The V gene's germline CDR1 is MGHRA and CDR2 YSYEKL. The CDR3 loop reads CASSQVRTSLYEQYF. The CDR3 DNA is TGCGCCAGCAGCCAAGTTAGGACTAGCCTCTACGAGCAGTACTTC.

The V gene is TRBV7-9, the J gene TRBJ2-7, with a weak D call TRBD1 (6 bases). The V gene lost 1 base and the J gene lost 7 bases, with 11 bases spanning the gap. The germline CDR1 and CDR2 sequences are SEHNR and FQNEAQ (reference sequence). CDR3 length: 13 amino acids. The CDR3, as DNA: TGTGCCAGCAGCTTAGGAGGGACATTAGAGCAGTACTTC. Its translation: CASSLGGTLEQYF.

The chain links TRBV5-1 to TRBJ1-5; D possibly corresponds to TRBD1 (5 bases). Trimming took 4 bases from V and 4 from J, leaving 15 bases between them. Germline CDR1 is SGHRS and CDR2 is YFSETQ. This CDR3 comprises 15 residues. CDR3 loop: CASSLGTPGNQPQHF. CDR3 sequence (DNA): TGCGCCAGCAGCCTCGGGACTCCTGGAAATCAGCCCCAGCATTTT.

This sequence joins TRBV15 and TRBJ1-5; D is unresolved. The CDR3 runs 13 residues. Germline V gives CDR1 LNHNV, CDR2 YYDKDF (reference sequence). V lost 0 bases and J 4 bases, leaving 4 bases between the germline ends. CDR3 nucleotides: TGTGCCACCAGCAGAGATATTAATCAGCCCCAGCATTTT. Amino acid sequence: CATSRDINQPQHF.

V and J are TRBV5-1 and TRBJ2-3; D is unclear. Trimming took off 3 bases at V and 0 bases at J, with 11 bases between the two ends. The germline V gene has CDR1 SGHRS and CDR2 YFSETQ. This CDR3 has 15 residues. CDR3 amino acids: CASSSVAPSTDTQYF. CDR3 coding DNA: TGCGCCAGCAGCTCGGTTGCCCCTAGCACAGATACGCAGTATTTT.

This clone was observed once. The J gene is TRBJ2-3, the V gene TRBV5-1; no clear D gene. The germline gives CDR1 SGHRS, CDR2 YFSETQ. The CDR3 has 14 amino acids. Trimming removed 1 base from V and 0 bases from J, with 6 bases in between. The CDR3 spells CASSLIPSTDTQYF. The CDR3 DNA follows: TGCGCCAGCAGCTTGATACCTAGCACAGATACGCAGTATTTT.